This T cell receptor beta chain emerged from a study of radiation and T cells in renal cell carcinoma (dated by TCRdb to about 2020). The study in broad terms: The samples were drawn from a clinical trial, where primary renal cell carcinomas were treated with 15 Gy of stereotactic body radiation therapy and then removed by nephrectomy 4 weeks afterward. A total of approximately 3,800,000 unique CDR3 nucleotide sequences, encoding 2.7 million or so unique CDR3 amino acid sequences, were found across all 50 or so samples. In total, 50 to 55 samples, comprising around 25 tumors and around 27 peripheral blood samples, were subjected to TCR beta sequencing.

Following the manufacturer's recommendations, the immunoSEQ kit was used to generate TCR beta libraries from genomic DNA. For library preparation, a first multiplex PCR was performed with proprietary primers, followed by a second PCR in which unique barcodes were added, and bead cleanups were performed after each round. Each sample batch included a kit-provided positive control reaction and a negative control reaction. The final libraries underwent checking on an Agilent 4200 TapeStation D1000 ScreenTape, volumetric pooling, and quantification by qPCR. An Illumina NextSeq500 fitted with a MidOutput 150-cycle cartridge performed the sequencing, running 156 Read1 cycles and 15 Index1 cycles with the kit's custom primers. The pooled library was loaded at around 0.93 pM with approximately 20% PhiX control spiked in. The authors' pipeline ran thus. Vendor-processed data were analyzed in R, with a clonotype defined as all T cells sharing the same CDR3 nucleotide sequence. For clone abundance analyses, frequencies were normalized to the 10,000 most abundant clones in each sample. Public T cell clones, averaging fewer than five per sample, were removed before analysis. A difference in abundance of at least 32-fold between compartments was used to define tumor-enriched and baseline blood-enriched clonotypes. A beta-binomial differential abundance model was used to identify clonotypes that were expanded or contracted between blood time points. Tumor-blood repertoire similarity was measured with the Baroni-Urbani and Buser coefficient, and groups were compared using two-tailed Wilcoxon tests in R. Here the immuneACCESS table is served through TCRdb, limited to in-frame sequences with V and J called. Missing clones are a known gap in these copies; in checked studies unresolved V genes cover under half, and the rest lacks a known reason. For V, J and clone size, that table is used; D and trimming come from the DNA. This sample lists approximately 140,000 clones; 83% were detected once. Of the sample, approximately 24% is held by the ten largest clones.

This clone has a handful of counts. The antigen it binds to is not known. The input lacks base qualities; no much larger clone sits a single base away. Taken from the germline V gene, the CDR1 and CDR2 loops are SGHRS and YFSETQ. The germline V end is reduced by 0 bases and the J end by 2 bases; junction bases left unmatched: 1. The CDR3 holds 15 amino acids from the cysteine to the phenylalanine. Just the 45-base CDR3 DNA is kept, in frame starting at base 1. Beyond this particular receptor, the publication reports: An increase in top tumor clonotypes in blood was observed from baseline to 2 weeks post-radiation, followed by contraction by 4 weeks, which was taken to suggest transient expansion of tumor-resident clones. Because pretreatment tumor biopsies were not available, the study could not determine whether clonotypes were already present within the tumor at baseline. Blood repertoire dynamics were not followed beyond 4 weeks after treatment. With a single-armed trial design, the study had no way to address how radiation dose or scheduling affects the TCR repertoire.

The sample's time point label, decoded: baseline pretreatment blood. What the treatment or condition label conveys for this sample: 15 Gy SBRT to primary tumor, nephrectomy 4 weeks later. Serial peripheral blood from radiation-treated patients was sampled at baseline, 2 weeks and 4 weeks after SBRT to track tumor-enriched clonotypes. Renal cell carcinoma with clear cell pathology was present in all patients. Genomic DNA for TCR sequencing was prepared using the QIAamp DNA Blood Mini Kit (Qiagen). The analyses included just those samples that passed every quality control check. The chain couples TRBV5-1 to TRBJ1-5; 8 central bases correspond to TRBD1. The specimen comprised blood, sampled from a patient whose treatment included radiotherapy and nephrectomy. The clonotype was recovered from a woman in her 50s with renal cell carcinoma. The bases are TGCGCCAGCAGCTTGGGGGACAGGCGCAATCAGCCCCAGCATTTT. This encodes CASSLGDRRNQPQHF.